A selection of T cell receptor beta chains follows, all from one sample in a study of blood T cell repertoires in COVID-19. The assay was immunoSEQ multiplex PCR, and TCRdb's table has in-frame clones only and misses some. Of approximately 210,000 clones listed, 65% to 85% are singletons. Sequencing input: PBMCs or T cells enriched from blood (not recorded which). The receptor source for this set is a man aged 25 to 40 with acute COVID-19. The CDR3 runs from the conserved cysteine through the conserved F or W. A D gene is named only where the DNA matches it firmly. Clone size is shown for a subset of rows, as once, few, many or a class of expanded clone.

size: NA; D: TRBD1; J: TRBJ1-1; V: TRBV11-2; DNA: TGTGCCAGCAGCCGGGACAGGGCCGAGGCTTTCTTT; CDR3: CASSRDRAEAFF
size: NA; D: NA; J: TRBJ1-4; V: TRBV10-3; DNA: TGTGCCATCAGTTGGGACATAGGGAATGAAAAACTGTTTTTT; CDR3: CAISWDIGNEKLFF
size: NA; D: TRBD2; J: TRBJ2-2; V: TRBV5-4; DNA: TGTGCCAGCAGCTTACATAGCGGGGGGAACCCCGGGGAGCTGTTTTTT; CDR3: CASSLHSGGNPGELFF
size: few; D: TRBD2; J: TRBJ2-1; V: TRBV11-2; DNA: TGTGCCAGCAGCTTCCCTCGGACTAGCGGGGGGCCATCCTACAATGAGCAGTTCTTC; CDR3: CASSFPRTSGGPSYNEQFF
size: NA; D: NA; J: TRBJ1-5; V: TRBV28; DNA: TGTGCCAGCAGTTTAAGGGGGAATAGCAATCAGCCCCAGCATTTT; CDR3: CASSLRGNSNQPQHF
size: NA; D: NA; J: TRBJ1-1; V: TRBV5-1; DNA: TGCGCCAGCAGCCCTATCCCGGGACAAGGGAACACTGAAGCTTTCTTT; CDR3: CASSPIPGQGNTEAFF
size: NA; D: TRBD1; J: TRBJ1-2; V: TRBV5-4; DNA: TGTGCCAGCAGCTTAGGGACAGCCCGGGGGCGCTACACCTTC; CDR3: CASSLGTARGRYTF
size: NA; D: NA; J: TRBJ1-2; V: TRBV4-2; DNA: TGTGCCAGCAGCGCGGACATTGCTAACTATGGCTACACCTTC; CDR3: CASSADIANYGYTF
size: NA; D: NA; J: TRBJ2-7; V: TRBV7-9; DNA: TGTGCCAGCAGCCTACTGGACGAGCAGTACTTC; CDR3: CASSLLDEQYF
size: NA; D: NA; J: TRBJ2-7; V: TRBV10-2; DNA: TGCGCCAGCAGTGAGGGCGCGGGAAGCTACGAGCAGTACTTC; CDR3: CASSEGAGSYEQYF
size: NA; D: NA; J: TRBJ1-6; V: TRBV9; DNA: TGTGCCAGCAGCGTAGGAGCGGAAAATTCACCCCTCCACTTT; CDR3: CASSVGAENSPLHF
size: NA; D: TRBD1; J: TRBJ1-6; V: TRBV5-1; DNA: TGCGCCAGCAGCTTGGAGGGACAGATGTCACCCCTCCACTTT; CDR3: CASSLEGQMSPLHF
size: few; D: NA; J: TRBJ1-5; V: TRBV9; DNA: TGTGCCAGCAGCAGGACGGGGACTAATCAGCCCCAGCATTTT; CDR3: CASSRTGTNQPQHF
size: NA; D: TRBD2; J: TRBJ2-1; V: TRBV5-1; DNA: TGCGCCAGCAGCGACGGGACTAGCGGTAGGGTTGAGCAGTTCTTC; CDR3: CASSDGTSGRVEQFF
size: NA; D: NA; J: TRBJ1-3; V: TRBV29-1; DNA: TGCAGCGTTGAATGGCAGGCCACCATATATTTT; CDR3: CSVEWQATIYF
size: NA; D: TRBD2; J: TRBJ2-3; V: TRBV7-9; DNA: TGTGCCAGCAGCCCTGTGGGGGGGTCCGGAGATACGCAGTATTTT; CDR3: CASSPVGGSGDTQYF
size: NA; D: NA; J: TRBJ2-1; V: TRBV4-2; DNA: TGTGCCAGCAGCCACCCTGCGAAGGGGACAACAGTCTACAATGAGCAGTTCTTC; CDR3: CASSHPAKGTTVYNEQFF
size: NA; D: TRBD2; J: TRBJ2-2; V: TRBV7-2; DNA: TGTGCCAGCAGCCCCAACCCGGGAGGGGCTGACGGGGAGCTGTTTTTT; CDR3: CASSPNPGGADGELFF
size: NA; D: TRBD1; J: TRBJ1-5; V: TRBV19; DNA: TGTGCCAGTAGAGAGGGACAGGGGAGCAATCAGCCCCAGCATTTT; CDR3: CASREGQGSNQPQHF
size: NA; D: TRBD2; J: TRBJ2-3; V: TRBV3-1/TRBV3-2; DNA: TGTGCCAGCAGCCAAGAGGGACTAGCGGGGGTGACCCACACAGATACGCAGTATTTT; CDR3: CASSQEGLAGVTHTDTQYF
size: NA; D: TRBD1; J: TRBJ1-4; V: TRBV10-3; DNA: TGTGCCGCCAGGGACAGCCCTAATGAAAAACTGTTTTTT; CDR3: CAARDSPNEKLFF
size: NA; D: NA; J: TRBJ2-3; V: TRBV7-3; DNA: TGTGCCAGCAGCTTAATGGCGGGGAACACAGATACGCAGTATTTT; CDR3: CASSLMAGNTDTQYF
size: NA; D: NA; J: TRBJ1-2; V: TRBV3-1/TRBV3-2; DNA: TGTGCCAGCAGCCGGGAGGGAGGCTATGGCTACACCTTC; CDR3: CASSREGGYGYTF
size: NA; D: NA; J: TRBJ2-7; V: TRBV6-5; DNA: TGTGCCAGCAGGGAGACCTGGAAAGGCTCCTACGAGCAGTACTTC; CDR3: CASRETWKGSYEQYF